This T cell receptor (beta chain) came from a study of blood T cell repertoires in COVID-19. Study-wide context: From T cells, B-cell-depleted T cells, or PBMCs came the material, which was cDNA or gDNA.

The CDR3 has 15 residues. V shed 3 bases and J shed 6 bases, with 14 bases lying between them. The germline gives CDR1 MGHDK, CDR2 SYGVNS. Some clones are missing from TCRdb's copy, which holds only in-frame ones; the method was immunoSEQ multiplex PCR. The sample has about 57,000 clones; around 80% are singletons. V is TRBV25-1 and J is TRBJ1-4, with D possibly being TRBD1 (5 bases). The TCR sequence derives from a woman aged 55-75 years with acute or convalescent COVID-19. Specimen: peripheral blood. This CDR3 reads CASSDQTVGYEKLFF. The DNA for the CDR3 is TGTGCCAGCAGTGACCAGACAGTGGGTTATGAAAAACTGTTTTTT.